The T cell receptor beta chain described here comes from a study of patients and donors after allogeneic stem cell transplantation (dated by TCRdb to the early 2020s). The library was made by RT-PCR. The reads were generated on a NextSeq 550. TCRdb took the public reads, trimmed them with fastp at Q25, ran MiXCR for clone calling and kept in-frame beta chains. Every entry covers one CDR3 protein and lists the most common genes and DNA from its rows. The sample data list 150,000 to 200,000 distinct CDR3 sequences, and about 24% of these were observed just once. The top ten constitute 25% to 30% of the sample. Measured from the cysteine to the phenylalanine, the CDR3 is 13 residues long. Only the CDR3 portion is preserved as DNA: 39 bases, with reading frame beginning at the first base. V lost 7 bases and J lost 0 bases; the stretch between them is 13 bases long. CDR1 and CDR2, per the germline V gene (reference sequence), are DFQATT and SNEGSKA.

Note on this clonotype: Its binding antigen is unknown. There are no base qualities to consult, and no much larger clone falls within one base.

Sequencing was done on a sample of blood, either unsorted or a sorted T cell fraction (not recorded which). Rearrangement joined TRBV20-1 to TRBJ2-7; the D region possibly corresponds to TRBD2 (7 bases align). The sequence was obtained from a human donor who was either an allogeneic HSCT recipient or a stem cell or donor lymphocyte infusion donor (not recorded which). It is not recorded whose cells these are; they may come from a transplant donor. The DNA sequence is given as TGCAGTGTCAGGGGACTACCCTCCTACGAGCAGTACTTC. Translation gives CSVRGLPSYEQYF.